Listed below are T cell receptor beta chains from one sample, sequenced in a study of T cells in Graves' hyperthyroidism and ophthalmopathy. From the multiplex PCR reads, TCRdb called clonotypes with MiXCR, one entry per CDR3 protein. Of around 600,000 distinct CDR3 sequences in the sample, about 16% are singletons; the top ten hold 2.5% to 4%. The sequenced sample consisted of blood. These receptors were obtained from a woman in her 40s with Graves' ophthalmopathy. CDR3s include the opening cysteine and the closing phenylalanine or tryptophan. Clone sizes are given selectively: once, few, many, or a class where the clone is expanded.

>many|TRBV18
CASSPSPSTDTQYF
>many|TRBV6-1
CASSGLAVLDTQYF
>-|TRBV2
CASMRRVSSYEQYF
>many|TRBV7-3
CASSLKGPRGTSGPTSTDTQYF
>-|TRBV12-3/TRBV12-4
CASSRDNTGELFF
>many|TRBV5-1
CASSWAVQETQYF
>many|TRBV12-3/TRBV12-4
CASSFGISNQPQHF
>few|TRBV6-1
CASSEYWQERGKTQYF
>-|TRBV19
CASSIWGTPNQPQHF
>-|TRBV6-1
CASSGGVAGPDTQYF
>few|TRBV7-9
CASSSTGETQYF
>many|TRBV20-1
CSASQPAGGEQFF
>-|TRBV14
CASSHIAGGLDEQFF
>-|TRBV3-1
CASSQVRGYGYTF
>-|TRBV6-1
CASSALNEKLFF
>-|TRBV5-4
CASRRGGSATNEKLFF
>few|TRBV6-1
CASSEGLQTQYF